Below, 3 T cell receptor beta chains from the same sample are listed, as sequenced in a study of blood T cell repertoires in COVID-19. Sequencing was performed with immunoSEQ multiplex PCR; in TCRdb, only in-frame clones are kept and a portion is missing. The repertoire holds about 200,000 clones, with around 78% as singletons. Sequencing input: peripheral blood. These receptors came from a woman of 80 years or more with active or convalescent COVID-19.

The chain recombines TRBV11-2 with TRBJ2-7; D is perhaps TRBD1 (5 bases). This CDR3 has 15 residues. Germline V gene sequence: CDR1 SGHAT, CDR2 FQNNGV. With 7 bases removed from V and 2 bases from J, the gap between germline ends came to 18 bases. The CDR3 is CASTLTSTDTYEQYF. CDR3 DNA sequence: TGTGCCAGCACCCTTACCTCCACGGACACCTACGAGCAGTACTTC.

This chain joins TRBV6-5 and TRBJ2-3; 7 bases fit TRBD2. The trim removed 4 bases at V and 4 bases at J, leaving 5 bases unmatched. The CDR3 runs to 14 residues. CDR1 is MNHEY and CDR2 is SVGAGI in the germline V gene. The CDR3 DNA reads as TGTGCCAGCAGTTCTATACTAGCGTCAGATACGCAGTATTTT. Encoded protein: CASSSILASDTQYF.

The chain links TRBV3-1 (or the pseudogene TRBV3-2) to TRBJ2-1, with 8 bases identical to TRBD1. Germline V gene lookup returns CDR1 LGHDT and CDR2 YNNKEL (reference sequence). The V gene end was trimmed by 7 bases and the J gene end by 6 bases; junction bases not matched to a gene: 5. The CDR3 contains 13 residues. CDR3 protein: CASKIDRGNEQFF. The CDR3 DNA reads TGTGCCAGCAAAATAGACAGGGGCAATGAGCAGTTCTTC.